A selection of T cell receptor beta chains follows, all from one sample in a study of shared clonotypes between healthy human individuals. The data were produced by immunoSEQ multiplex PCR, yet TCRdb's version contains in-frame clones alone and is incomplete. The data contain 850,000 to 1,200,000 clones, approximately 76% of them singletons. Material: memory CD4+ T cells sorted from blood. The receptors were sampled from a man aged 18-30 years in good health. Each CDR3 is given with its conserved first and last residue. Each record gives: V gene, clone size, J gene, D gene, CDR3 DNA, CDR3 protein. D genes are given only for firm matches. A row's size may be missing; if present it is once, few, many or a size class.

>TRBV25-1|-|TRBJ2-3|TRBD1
TGTGCCAGCAGGACAGGGAGCACAGATACGCAGTATTTT
CASRTGSTDTQYF
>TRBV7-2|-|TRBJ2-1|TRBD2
TGTGCCAGCAGCCCGACTAGCCAGTATCGTAATGAGCAGTTCTTC
CASSPTSQYRNEQFF
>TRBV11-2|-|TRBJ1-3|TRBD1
TGTGCCAGCAGCCAACGGGAAGTAGGGGGCTCCACTGGAAACACCATATATTTT
CASSQREVGGSTGNTIYF
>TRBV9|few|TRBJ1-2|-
TGTGCCAGCAGCGTAGACCCCTCAGGGAACTATGGCTACACCTTC
CASSVDPSGNYGYTF
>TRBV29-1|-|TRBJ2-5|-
TGCAGCGTTGAAGTAGCCCTAGCGACAGGCACCCAGTACTTC
CSVEVALATGTQYF
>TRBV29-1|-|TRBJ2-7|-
TGCAGCGTTGGATGGATCGAACCACCAGCCTACGAGCAGTACTTC
CSVGWIEPPAYEQYF
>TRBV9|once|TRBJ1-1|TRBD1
TGTGCCAGCGACAAGACAGGGGAGGGCACTGAAGCTTTCTTT
CASDKTGEGTEAFF
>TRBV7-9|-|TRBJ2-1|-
TGTGCCAGCAGCTCCGGGGCGGTGTTGAATGAGCAGTTCTTC
CASSSGAVLNEQFF
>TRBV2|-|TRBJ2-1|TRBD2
TGTGCCAGCAGACGGACTAGCGGGACCCTTTACAATGAGCAGTTCTTC
CASRRTSGTLYNEQFF
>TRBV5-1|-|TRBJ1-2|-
TGCGCCAGCAGCTTGGCTAGGGACGGCTACACCTTC
CASSLARDGYTF
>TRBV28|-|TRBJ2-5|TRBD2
TGTGCCAGCAGTTCTAGCGGGGGGTACCAAGAGACCCAGTACTTC
CASSSSGGYQETQYF
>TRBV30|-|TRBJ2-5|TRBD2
TGTGCCTGGAGTTCCTACTCCGGGACTAGCGGGGGCCCATTGAACTTC
CAWSSYSGTSGGPLNF
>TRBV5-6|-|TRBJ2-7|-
TGTGCCAGCAGCTTGGGACATTATCCCTACGAGCAGTACTTC
CASSLGHYPYEQYF
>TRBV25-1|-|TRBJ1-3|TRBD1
TGTGCCAGCAGTTTCGGGACAGGGGCTGGAAACACCATATATTTT
CASSFGTGAGNTIYF
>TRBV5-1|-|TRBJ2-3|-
TGCGCCAGCAGCCCTGGGAGCACAGATACGCAGTATTTT
CASSPGSTDTQYF
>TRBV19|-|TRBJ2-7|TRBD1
TGTGCCAGTAGTATGTTTGGGACAGGGGGTTCCTACGAGCAGTACTTC
CASSMFGTGGSYEQYF
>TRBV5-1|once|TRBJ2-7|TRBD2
TGCGCCAGCAAGACAGGGACTAGCGGGGGAGTGTACTTC
CASKTGTSGGVYF
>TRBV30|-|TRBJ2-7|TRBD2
TGTGCCTGGAGGGTAAGGAGGGGAACTAGCGGGACCTACGGACCTTACGAGCAGTACTTC
CAWRVRRGTSGTYGPYEQYF
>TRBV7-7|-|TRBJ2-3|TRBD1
TGTGCTAGCAGCTTAGGTTTAAGGGGGCAAGATACGCAGTATTTT
CASSLGLRGQDTQYF
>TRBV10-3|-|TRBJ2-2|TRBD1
TGTGCCACCCACGGGACAGGGAACACCGGGGAGCTGTTTTTT
CATHGTGNTGELFF
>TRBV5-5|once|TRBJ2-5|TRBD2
TGTGCCAGCAGCTTCCGACTAGCGGGGGTGGAGACCCAGTACTTC
CASSFRLAGVETQYF
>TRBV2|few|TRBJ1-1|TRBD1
TGTGCCAGCATCCCGGACAGGGGAAAAGCTTTCTTT
CASIPDRGKAFF
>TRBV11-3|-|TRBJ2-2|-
TGTGCCAGCAGCGACAGGTCTGCGAACACCGGGGAGCTGTTTTTT
CASSDRSANTGELFF
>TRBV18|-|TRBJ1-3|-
TGTGCCAGCTCGGGAAGGGCCGACAAAGGAAACACCATATATTTT
CASSGRADKGNTIYF
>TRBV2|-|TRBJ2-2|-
TGTGCCAGCAGGCCAGAACCTACGAACACCGGGGAGCTGTTTTTT
CASRPEPTNTGELFF
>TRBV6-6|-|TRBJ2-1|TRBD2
TGTGCCAGCAGTTACCCCGCCCAGCGGGAGACGAATGAGCAGTTCTTC
CASSYPAQRETNEQFF
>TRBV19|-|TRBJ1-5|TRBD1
TGTGCCAGTAGTCAGGGACAGGGATCTCAGCCCCAGCATTTT
CASSQGQGSQPQHF
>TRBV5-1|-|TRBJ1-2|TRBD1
TGCGCCAGCAGCCCGGAGACAGGGGTGAACGGCTACACCTTC
CASSPETGVNGYTF
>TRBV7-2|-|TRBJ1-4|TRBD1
TGTGCCAGCAGCCAATTGGGACAGGGAGGTGAAAAACTGTTTTTT
CASSQLGQGGEKLFF
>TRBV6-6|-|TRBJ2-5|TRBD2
TGTGCCAGCAGTTTGCAGCGGGGGATACAAGAGACCCAGTACTTC
CASSLQRGIQETQYF
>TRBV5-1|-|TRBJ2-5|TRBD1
TGCGCCAGCAGCTTCGGGGACAGGGGCTTGTCGGAGTACTTC
CASSFGDRGLSEYF
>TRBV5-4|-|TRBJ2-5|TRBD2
TGTGCCAGCAGCCCCGGAGGACTAGCGGGAGTGGAGACCCAGTACTTC
CASSPGGLAGVETQYF
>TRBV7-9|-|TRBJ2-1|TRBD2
TGTGCCAGCAACCCTAGCGGGGGGGGCTCCTACAATGAGCAGTTCTTC
CASNPSGGGSYNEQFF
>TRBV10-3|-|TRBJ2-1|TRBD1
TGTGCCATCAGTGAGTCCCCGGGGACAGGAAATGAGCAGTTCTTC
CAISESPGTGNEQFF
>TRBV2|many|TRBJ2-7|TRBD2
TGTGCCAGCAGTAGAGGACTAGCGGGAGCCTACGAGCAGTACTTC
CASSRGLAGAYEQYF
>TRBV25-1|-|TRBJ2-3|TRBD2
TGTGCCAGCAGTGAATCCGGGAGGGAACGAGATACGCAGTATTTT
CASSESGRERDTQYF
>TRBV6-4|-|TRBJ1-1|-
TGTGCCAGCAGTGACTCCGAGGGCGATGAAGCTTTCTTT
CASSDSEGDEAFF
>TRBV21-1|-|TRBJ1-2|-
TGTGCCAGCAGCGTAGGACCGCGGTACAGGGGGAGAAAGGGCTACACCTTC
CASSVGPRYRGRKGYTF
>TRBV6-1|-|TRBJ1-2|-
TGTGCCAGCCGGATGGACAGCGGCACGGGCTACACCTTC
CASRMDSGTGYTF
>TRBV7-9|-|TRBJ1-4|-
TGTGCCAGCAGGATAACAGGGAGTGAAAAACTGTTTTTT
CASRITGSEKLFF
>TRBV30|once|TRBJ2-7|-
TGTGCCTGGAGTTTACGGAGCCCCTACGAGCAGTACTTC
CAWSLRSPYEQYF